Listed here are 26 T cell receptor beta chains from one sample, sequenced in a study of regulatory T cells in long-lasting Graves disease. TCR beta libraries were built with iRepertoire HTBI primers and Arm-PCR of CDR3 regions. TCRdb redid the calling of the multiplex PCR reads with MiXCR, one entry per CDR3 protein. The table has about 430,000 distinct CDR3 sequences, 14% to 15% seen once; the top ten hold about 8.3%. The time point: newly diagnosed GD, antithyroid drugs for less than 3 months. PBMC-derived RNA was used for the TCR library. These data were also filed under a second study, of T cells in Graves' hyperthyroidism and ophthalmopathy.

The sample consisted of peripheral blood mononuclear cells (PBMCs), taken at new diagnosis, from a patient treated with antithyroid drugs. Receptor source: a woman in her 40s with Graves disease.

The gene calls are TRBV20-1 and TRBJ2-1; D is possibly TRBD2 (5 bases). The CDR3 spans 14 residues. The germline V and J ends were trimmed by 0 bases and 4 bases, with 10 bases remaining between them. In germline, CDR1 is DFQATT, CDR2 SNEGSKA (reference sequence). Here the CDR3 DNA reads TGCAGTGCTAGAGAACCGGGAACTTACAATGAGCAGTTCTTC. The encoded protein is CSAREPGTYNEQFF.

This clonotype came up many times. V is TRBV20-1 and J is TRBJ1-3; D unclear. The CDR3 totals 13 residues. Trimming took 4 bases from V and 0 from J, leaving 7 bases between them. In germline, CDR1 is DFQATT, CDR2 SNEGSKA (reference sequence). CDR3 sequence (DNA): TGCAGTGCTAATGTGAACTCTGGAAACACCATATATTTT. Its translation is CSANVNSGNTIYF.

The chain recombines TRBV30 with TRBJ1-5, with D unclear. Germline loops: CDR1 GTSNPN, CDR2 SVGIG (reference sequence). The V gene lost 1 base and the J gene lost 2 bases, with 9 bases spanning the gap. The CDR3 spans 14 residues. The CDR3 sequence: CAWSGLGGNQPQHF. DNA for the CDR3: TGTGCCTGGAGTGGCCTCGGTGGCAATCAGCCCCAGCATTTT.

The chain uses TRBV6-1 and TRBJ1-5; D may be TRBD1 (6 bases). Trimming took off 7 bases at V and 3 bases at J, with 16 bases between the two ends. This CDR3 comprises 15 residues. Germline CDR1 is MNHNS and CDR2 is SASEGT. This CDR3 is CASNLGQGNNQPQHF. The CDR3 DNA reads as TGTGCCAGCAACCTGGGACAAGGGAACAATCAGCCCCAGCATTTT.

This clonotype was picked up many times. The chain has TRBV19 and TRBJ1-2, with D unresolved. Germline CDR1 LNHDA, CDR2 SQIVND (reference sequence). The V and J ends lost 3 bases and 1 base respectively, with 15 bases between them. The CDR3 has 16 residues. CDR3 sequence reads: CASSIWAATVNYGYTF. DNA of the CDR3: TGTGCCAGTAGTATTTGGGCAGCAACCGTTAACTATGGCTACACCTTC. The complete variable domain, with remaining parts taken from reference TRBV19 and TRBJ1-2, reads DGGITQSPKYLFRKEGQNVTLSCEQNLNHDAMYWYRQDPGQGLRLIYYSQIVNDFQKGDIAEGYSVSREKKESFPLTVTSAQKNPTAFYLCASSIWAATVNYGYTFGSGTRLTVV.

This clonotype has only a few counts. The chain employs TRBV28 and TRBJ1-5; perhaps TRBD1 as D (5 bases). V was cut by 7 bases and J by 0 bases, with 19 bases left in between. Germline values: CDR1 MDHEN, CDR2 SYDVKM. This CDR3 contains 17 residues. This CDR3 reads CASTSGFGRYSNQPQHF. The CDR3 region has the DNA TGTGCCAGCACCTCAGGGTTTGGGCGATATAGCAATCAGCCCCAGCATTTT.

This clonotype was counted many times. V is TRBV27 and J is TRBJ2-7; maybe TRBD2 (5 bases). Trimming shortened V by 4 bases and J by 4 bases, and 11 bases separated the two germline ends. The CDR3 extends over 13 amino acids. The germline gives CDR1 MNHEY, CDR2 SMNVEV (reference sequence). DNA for the CDR3: TGTGCCAGCAGTTCGGGAACGGGGTACGAGCAGTACTTC. Translating gives CASSSGTGYEQYF.

Only one count was recorded for this clonotype. The CDR3 loop is CSVQMTGAVGGEQYF. CDR3 DNA: TGCAGCGTTCAAATGACAGGGGCGGTCGGTGGCGAGCAGTACTTC. The chain combines TRBV29-1 with TRBJ2-7; the match to TRBD1 covers 8 bases. Germline CDR1 reads SQVTM; CDR2 reads ANQGSEA. The trim removed 5 bases at V and 6 bases at J, leaving 15 bases unmatched. This CDR3 has 15 amino acids.

About this clonotype itself: A far larger clone is only one base removed, so a read error is likely. J is TRBJ2-7 and V is TRBV28; D is ambiguous. The end of the DNA is better explained by TRBJ2-5, so the J call may be wrong. CDR3 length: 15 amino acids. Germline CDR1 and CDR2: MDHEN and SYDVKM. As DNA, the CDR3 is TGTGCCAGCGCCCTTTCCCCCGGCAGGTCAGAGACCCAGTACTTC. Its translation is CASALSPGRSETQYF.

In this sample, this clonotype turned up many times. The chain carries TRBV27 and TRBJ2-4; 7 nucleotides line up with TRBD1. Trimming at V came to 6 bases and at J to 5 bases, leaving 7 bases not matched to a gene. The germline CDR1 and CDR2 sequences are MNHEY and SMNVEV (reference sequence). The CDR3 is 14 amino acids. The CDR3 DNA sequence: TGTGCCAGCAGCCGACAGGGCTCGCAAAACATTCAGTACTTC. The encoded protein is CASSRQGSQNIQYF.

This clonotype was seen many times. This rearrangement joins TRBV2 to TRBJ2-5; D is unresolved. Trimming cost V 2 bases and J 8 bases, with 12 bases left between them. In germline, CDR1 is SNHLY, CDR2 FYNNEI. The length of the CDR3 is 13 residues. In nucleotides, the CDR3 is TGTGCCAGCAGTGAATACAGTATGGCTACCCAGTACTTC. Amino acid sequence: CASSEYSMATQYF. The full variable domain, its missing parts supplied by reference TRBV2 and TRBJ2-5, is EPEVTQTPSHQVTQMGQEVILRCVPISNHLYFYWYRQILGQKVEFLVSFYNNEISEKSEIFDDQFSVERPDGSNFTLKIRSTKLEDSAMYFCASSEYSMATQYFGPGTRLLVL.

This clonotype was counted many times. The V gene is TRBV2, the J gene TRBJ2-7; 8 bases are shared with TRBD1. Germline CDR1 and CDR2: SNHLY and FYNNEI. J was trimmed by 0 bases and V by 6 bases; bases with no gene match: 4. The CDR3 totals 14 residues. DNA of the CDR3: TGTGCCAGCAGGGGACAGGTGCTCTCCTACGAGCAGTACTTC. Translated: CASRGQVLSYEQYF.

This clonotype showed up just once. The DNA of the CDR3 is TGTGCCAGCAGATCGACAGGTCTAAATGAAAAACTGTTTTTT. Its translation: CASRSTGLNEKLFF. The rearrangement joins TRBV6-1 to TRBJ1-4; D perhaps matches TRBD1 (6 bases). Deletions cut 6 bases from V and 5 bases from J, with 13 bases between. The V gene's germline CDR1 is MNHNS and CDR2 SASEGT. The CDR3 sequence is 14 residues long.

This clonotype was counted ten times or more. CDR3 sequence reads: CASSFFEATEAFF. Here the CDR3 DNA reads TGTGCCAGCAGTTTTTTTGAGGCCACTGAAGCTTTCTTT. The V and J genes are TRBV12-3 or TRBV12-4 and TRBJ1-1, with D unclear. The CDR3 contains 13 residues. The V gene lost 3 bases and the J gene lost 4 bases, with 9 bases spanning the gap.

The chain joins TRBV12-3 or TRBV12-4 to TRBJ2-6; 8 nucleotides align to TRBD2. V lost 6 bases, J lost 4 bases, and 5 bases stayed unmatched. CDR3 size: 15 residues. CDR3 sequence: CASRVAGTGANVLTF. The CDR3 bases are TGTGCCAGCAGAGTAGCGGGAACGGGGGCCAACGTCCTGACTTTC.

This clonotype occurred a few times. The gene calls are TRBV27 and TRBJ2-1; D not certain. CDR1 and CDR2 from the germline V gene are MNHEY and SMNVEV (reference sequence). Trimming pared 2 bases from V and 9 bases from J, leaving 11 bases between. This CDR3 has 13 amino acids. CDR3 residues: CASSLAPLGEQFF. The DNA of the CDR3 is TGTGCCAGCAGTTTAGCCCCCCTCGGTGAGCAGTTCTTC.

The V gene is TRBV19, the J gene TRBJ1-1; D not resolved. V lost 3 bases and J lost 1, with 12 bases in between. CDR1 and CDR2 (germline): LNHDA, SQIVND (reference sequence). CDR3 size: 15 residues. For the CDR3, the DNA is TGTGCCAGTAGTATTTTGGGGTTGGGGAACACTGAAGCTTTCTTT. This translates into CASSILGLGNTEAFF.

The gene calls are TRBV10-3 and TRBJ2-7; 11 positions agree with TRBD1. Germline V gene lookup returns CDR1 ENHRY and CDR2 SYGVKD. J lost 2 bases, V lost 0 bases, and 3 bases had no gene match. CDR3 size: 16 residues. CDR3 nucleotide sequence: TGTGCCATCAGTGAGTCATTGGACAGGGGGCCCTACGAGCAGTACTTC. It codes for CAISESLDRGPYEQYF.

This clonotype was found many times. The chain carries TRBV7-9 and TRBJ2-1; the match to TRBD2 covers 9 bases. The CDR3 is 16 amino acids. Germline CDR1 reads SEHNR; CDR2 reads FQNEAQ (reference sequence). The junction had 16 bases not matched to a gene; V was cut back by 7 bases and J by 9 bases. CDR3 protein: CASTQLPEAGGSEQFF. The DNA for the CDR3 is TGTGCCAGCACCCAACTACCCGAGGCGGGAGGGTCTGAGCAGTTCTTC.

The chain is built from TRBV30 and TRBJ2-2; TRBD1 aligns across 12 bases. The CDR3 totals 15 residues. Germline loops: CDR1 GTSNPN, CDR2 SVGIG (reference sequence). Unmatched junction bases numbered 4, after V lost 3 bases and J lost 5 bases. Here the CDR3 reads CAWRGQGARTGELFF. In DNA form, the CDR3 reads TGTGCCTGGAGGGGACAGGGGGCAAGGACCGGGGAGCTGTTTTTT.

Many counts were recorded for this clonotype. This rearrangement joins TRBV29-1 to TRBJ2-5; D is unresolved. V was shortened by 4 bases and J by 5 bases, with 11 bases between the two germline ends. This CDR3 contains 12 residues. Germline V gene sequence: CDR1 SQVTM, CDR2 ANQGSEA. CDR3 nucleotides: TGCAGCGTTGTAGGCGGTACGGAGACCCAGTACTTC. Residues: CSVVGGTETQYF.

This clonotype occurred many times. The chain carries TRBV2 and TRBJ2-1; 13 bases are a match to TRBD2. V was clipped by 1 base and J by 8 bases; unmatched bases: 5. Looked up from germline, CDR1 is SNHLY and CDR2 is FYNNEI. The CDR3 has 16 amino acids. The chain's CDR3 is CASSEVGLAGVYEQFF. For the CDR3, the DNA is TGTGCCAGCAGTGAAGTTGGACTAGCGGGAGTGTATGAGCAGTTCTTC.

This clonotype was counted at least ten times. V is TRBV28 and J is TRBJ1-5; no reliable D call. Trimming took 5 bases from V and 2 from J, leaving 10 bases between them. Germline assignment: CDR1 MDHEN and CDR2 SYDVKM. The length of the CDR3 is 14 residues. CDR3 in amino acids: CASSPNWGNQPQHF. DNA for the CDR3: TGTGCCAGCAGTCCCAACTGGGGCAATCAGCCCCAGCATTTT.

This clonotype has at least ten counts. The chain links TRBV7-2 to TRBJ2-5, with a tentative D call TRBD2 (6 bases). There are 16 residues in the CDR3. CDR1 and CDR2 (germline): SGHTA, FQGNSA. Trimming took off 4 bases at V and 1 base at J, with 16 bases between the two ends. The CDR3 DNA reads as TGTGCCAGCAGCTCCAGACTAGGTGGGGCCCAAGAGACCCAGTACTTC. Protein sequence: CASSSRLGGAQETQYF.

With regard to this clonotype: A much larger clone lies one base from this, so it may be a read error. CDR3 residues: CASGLVHNEQFF. In DNA form, the CDR3 reads TGTGCCAGCGGCTTAGTCCATAATGAGCAGTTCTTC. J is TRBJ2-1 and V is TRBV11-2; D is uncertain. This CDR3 is 12 amino acids long. The germline gives CDR1 SGHAT, CDR2 FQNNGV.

This clonotype was detected ten times or more. The V call is TRBV7-2, the J call TRBJ2-3, with D possibly TRBD2 on 5 matching bases. Germline assignment: CDR1 SGHTA and CDR2 FQGNSA. The V end was cut by 5 bases, the J end by 6 bases, with 18 bases between. The CDR3 consists of 15 residues. Here the CDR3 reads CASSPQRTGFDTQYF. The CDR3 region has the DNA TGTGCCAGCAGCCCACAGCGGACGGGTTTTGATACGCAGTATTTT.